Shown below are 16 T cell receptor beta chains from a single sample sequenced in a study of cytomegalovirus exposure and HLA in healthy donors. PCR used 60 Vbeta primers and 13 Jbeta primers. Generated by immunoSEQ multiplex PCR, the TCRdb table keeps only in-frame clones and is missing some. The table lists 100,000 to 120,000 clones, around 80% of them singletons. The sample consisted of PBMCs. These receptors came from a man aged 25 to 40 in good health and CMV-seropositive.

The V gene is TRBV4-1, the J gene TRBJ2-3, with a tentative D call TRBD1 (6 bases). This CDR3 region has 16 residues. The germline gives CDR1 MGHRA, CDR2 YSYEKL. Trimming pared 7 bases from V and 3 bases from J, leaving 20 bases between. CDR3 amino acids: CASTLDAGGRTDTQYF. Here the CDR3 DNA reads TGCGCCAGCACCCTGGACGCTGGGGGCCGAACAGATACGCAGTATTTT.

V gene TRBV30 combines with J gene TRBJ1-1; TRBD1 aligns across 10 bases. The germline gives CDR1 GTSNPN, CDR2 SVGIG (reference sequence). V dropped 4 bases and J dropped 8; count of bases not matched to a gene: 7. CDR3 size: 13 residues. DNA of the CDR3: TGTGCCTGGATGGGACAGGGGTCCTACGAAGCTTTCTTT. Amino acids: CAWMGQGSYEAFF.

This clone was observed a single time. The V gene is TRBV13, the J gene TRBJ1-3; weak D call: TRBD1 (5 bases). Between the trimmed V and J ends, which lost 1 base and 4 bases, there was a span of 5 bases. Per germline, CDR1 PRHDT and CDR2 FYEKMQ (reference sequence). The CDR3 spans 13 residues. CDR3 sequence reads: CASSLAGGNTIYF. CDR3 DNA sequence: TGTGCCAGCAGCTTAGCAGGGGGAAACACCATATATTTT.

V gene TRBV28 combines with J gene TRBJ2-7; 11 bases are shared with TRBD1. Germline V lookup: CDR1 MDHEN, CDR2 SYDVKM. This CDR3 spans 14 amino acids. Trimming cost V 10 bases and J 3 bases; bases outside gene matches: 8. The CDR3 loop reads CATQTGQGVYEQYF. For the CDR3, the DNA is TGTGCCACCCAAACGGGACAGGGGGTCTACGAGCAGTACTTC.

The chain carries TRBV4-1 and TRBJ2-7, with TRBD2 as a possible D gene (6 bases). Germline lookup yields CDR1 MGHRA and CDR2 YSYEKL. The CDR3 has 15 residues. Trimming cost V 6 bases and J 1 base, with 16 bases left between them. In DNA, the CDR3 is TGCGCCAGCAGACGGGGGACCGCAGATTCCTACGAGCAGTACTTC. Amino acid sequence: CASRRGTADSYEQYF.

V gene TRBV2 combines with J gene TRBJ2-2; the match to TRBD2 covers 9 bases. Germline V gene data show CDR1 as SNHLY and CDR2 as FYNNEI. The CDR3 is made up of 15 amino acids. With V trimmed by 10 bases and J by 1 base, 7 bases remained unmatched. CDR3 DNA: TGTGCCACGACACTTAGCGGGGGGAACACCGGGGAGCTGTTTTTT. Translating it yields CATTLSGGNTGELFF.

This clone was observed a single time. The CDR3: CATRKAGGAIEQYF. Written as DNA, the CDR3 is TGTGCCACAAGGAAGGCGGGGGGGGCCATCGAGCAGTACTTC. The genes are TRBV6-6 and TRBJ2-7; 9 positions match TRBD2. V was clipped by 10 bases and J by 6 bases; unmatched bases: 13. The CDR3 has 14 residues. Per the germline V gene, CDR1 is MNHNY and CDR2 is SVGAGI (reference sequence).

The chain carries TRBV4-1 and TRBJ1-2, with 8 nucleotides matching TRBD1. Trimming at V came to 3 bases and at J to 7 bases, leaving 13 bases not matched to a gene. The germline CDR1 and CDR2 sequences are MGHRA and YSYEKL. This CDR3 region has 16 residues. This chain's CDR3 is CASSHPGQGSYGGYTF. Here the CDR3 DNA reads TGCGCCAGCAGCCACCCCGGACAGGGAAGTTACGGTGGCTACACCTTC.

CDR3: CASSKARPGGTDTQYF. The CDR3 DNA reads as TGTGCCAGCAGCAAAGCGCGTCCGGGGGGGACAGATACGCAGTATTTT. This rearrangement joins TRBV21-1 to TRBJ2-3; the table's D call of TRBD2 was not tested on the DNA. TRBV21-1 is reported as a pseudogene. The CDR3 loop spans 16 amino acids.

This clone was observed once. This chain links TRBV19 with TRBJ1-2, with D perhaps matching TRBD1 (6 bases). The CDR3 length is 14 residues. The V and J ends lost 5 bases and 7 bases respectively, with 17 bases between them. Germline assignment: CDR1 LNHDA and CDR2 SQIVND (reference sequence). Here the CDR3 reads CASSPPGHVFGYTF. The CDR3, as DNA: TGTGCCAGTAGTCCTCCGGGACACGTCTTTGGCTACACCTTC.

The CDR3, as DNA: TGTGCCAGCAGCCCTTCGAGCCAAGCCTATGGCTACACCTTC. The encoded protein is CASSPSSQAYGYTF. The rearrangement uses TRBV28 and TRBJ1-2; D is unclear. The CDR3 is 14 residues long. Germline lookup yields CDR1 MDHEN and CDR2 SYDVKM. The germline V and J ends were trimmed by 6 bases and 4 bases, with 15 bases remaining between them.

This rearrangement joins TRBV10-2 to TRBJ1-2; no clear D gene. Trimming stripped 5 bases from V and 8 bases from J, with 12 bases between. The CDR3 has 12 residues. From germline, CDR1 is WSHSY and CDR2 SAAADI. CDR3 nucleotide sequence: TGCGCCAGCAGTCCGGGTATAATGGGCTACACCTTC. Amino acid sequence: CASSPGIMGYTF.

This sequence joins TRBV5-5 and TRBJ2-7; weak D call: TRBD1 (6 bases). The V end lost 4 bases, the J end lost 6 bases, and 20 bases lay between the germline ends. CDR1 and CDR2 (germline): SGHKS, YYEKEE (reference sequence). This CDR3 has 15 amino acids. CDR3 DNA sequence: TGTGCCAGCAGCCTGGGGGCAGACCCCAGCTCCGAGCAGTACTTC. Translated, it gives CASSLGADPSSEQYF.

V gene TRBV19 combines with J gene TRBJ2-7, with TRBD2 matching 8 bases. The germline V gene has CDR1 LNHDA and CDR2 SQIVND (reference sequence). Trimming took 5 bases from V and 3 from J; bases not matched to a gene: 6. CDR3 size: 14 residues. CDR3 sequence: CASSPQRGIYEQYF. The CDR3 region has the DNA TGTGCCAGTAGTCCTCAGCGGGGGATCTACGAGCAGTACTTC.

V and J are TRBV19 and TRBJ1-5, with TRBD1 identical over 8 bases. The junction had 16 bases not matched to a gene; V was cut back by 6 bases and J by 6 bases. The CDR3 has 17 residues. Germline V CDR1 and CDR2: LNHDA, SQIVND (reference sequence). CDR3 loop: CASSPTGTGRFSQPQHF. The CDR3 nucleotides read TGTGCCAGTAGCCCAACCGGGACAGGAAGGTTCTCTCAGCCCCAGCATTTT.

J is TRBJ2-7 and V is TRBV19; D unresolved. V was trimmed by 6 bases and J by 6 bases, leaving 9 bases between them. The germline V gene encodes CDR1 LNHDA and CDR2 SQIVND (reference sequence). The length of the CDR3 is 11 residues. The CDR3 coding sequence is TGTGCCAGTAGCAGGAAGACCGAGCAGTACTTC. Its translation is CASSRKTEQYF.